The clone carrying this TCR beta chain was detected only once. Original handling: Reference gene primer amplification gave estimated nucleated cell counts. Profiled with immunoSEQ multiplex PCR; TCRdb holds only in-frame clones, not every one. V and J calls and clone size are as listed in that table; D and trimming were resolved from the DNA. The sample includes about 270,000 clones, about 81% of them seen just once. This entry comes from a study of blood T cell repertoires in COVID-19. Whole-study context: COVID-19 samples, acute and convalescent, were from the United States, Italy and Spain. Sample material is recorded as cDNA or gDNA derived from T cells, B-cell-depleted T cells, or PBMCs.

Seattle patients were enrolled while actively infected and followed longitudinally. What was sequenced was peripheral blood. The TCR sequence derives from a human donor with COVID-19, enrolled during active disease. The donor label of this sample is uncertain.

CDR3 region: CASILGGTGNTIYF. CDR3 bases: TGTGCCAGCATCCTGGGGGGGACTGGAAACACCATATATTTT. The J gene is TRBJ1-3, the V gene TRBV28; maybe TRBD1 (5 bases). CDR1 is MDHEN and CDR2 is SYDVKM in the germline V gene. V gave up 7 bases and J gave up 2 bases, with 12 bases separating them. CDR3 length: 14 amino acids.